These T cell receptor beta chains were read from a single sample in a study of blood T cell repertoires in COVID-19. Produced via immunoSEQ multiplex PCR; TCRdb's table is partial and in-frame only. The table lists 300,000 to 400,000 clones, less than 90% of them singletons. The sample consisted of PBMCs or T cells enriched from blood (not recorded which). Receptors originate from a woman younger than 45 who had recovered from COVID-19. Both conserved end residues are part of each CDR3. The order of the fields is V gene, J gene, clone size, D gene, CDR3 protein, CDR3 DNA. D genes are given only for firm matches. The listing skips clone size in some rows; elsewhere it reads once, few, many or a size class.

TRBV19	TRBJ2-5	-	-	CASSSGVLRQETQYF	TGTGCCAGTAGTAGCGGGGTTCTTCGTCAAGAGACCCAGTACTTC
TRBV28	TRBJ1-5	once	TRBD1	CASTGAGTGQYSNQPQHF	TGTGCCAGCACCGGCGCCGGGACAGGACAATATAGCAATCAGCCCCAGCATTTT
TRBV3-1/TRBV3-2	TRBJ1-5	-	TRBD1	CASSLGTGDQPQHF	TGTGCCAGCAGCCTTGGGACAGGGGATCAGCCCCAGCATTTT
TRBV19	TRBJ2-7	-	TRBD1	CASSIDWTGRFEQYF	TGTGCCAGTAGTATAGACTGGACAGGGAGATTCGAGCAGTACTTC
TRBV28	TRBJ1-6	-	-	CASTKQVSPLHF	TGTGCCAGCACTAAACAGGTTTCACCCCTCCACTTT
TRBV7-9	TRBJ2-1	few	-	CASSSRWAGFTNEQFF	TGTGCCAGCAGCTCACGGTGGGCGGGCTTTACGAATGAGCAGTTCTTC
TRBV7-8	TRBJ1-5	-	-	CASSLAGGSNQPQHF	TGTGCCAGCAGCTTAGCGGGGGGTAGCAATCAGCCCCAGCATTTT
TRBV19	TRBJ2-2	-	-	CASSGLHESTNTGELFF	TGTGCCAGTAGTGGCCTTCACGAATCAACGAACACCGGGGAGCTGTTTTTT
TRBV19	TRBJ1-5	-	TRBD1	CASGTGHQPQHF	TGTGCCAGTGGGACAGGCCATCAGCCCCAGCATTTT
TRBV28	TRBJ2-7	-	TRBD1	CASSPAGQGGHEQYF	TGTGCCAGCAGTCCCGCCGGACAGGGGGGGCACGAGCAGTACTTC
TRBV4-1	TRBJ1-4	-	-	CASSQDPGGGVSKLFF	TGCGCCAGCAGCCAAGATCCCGGCGGAGGGGTGTCGAAACTGTTTTTT
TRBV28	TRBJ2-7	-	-	CASSSGIEQYF	TGTGCCAGCAGTTCAGGGATCGAGCAGTACTTC
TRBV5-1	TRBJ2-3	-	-	CASSAGGGYTDTQYF	TGCGCCAGCAGCGCTGGAGGTGGTTACACAGATACGCAGTATTTT
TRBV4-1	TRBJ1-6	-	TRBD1	CASSQGGTGHSPLHF	TGCGCCAGCAGCCAAGGCGGGACAGGGCATTCACCCCTCCACTTT
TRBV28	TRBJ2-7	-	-	CASRPPDRYEQYF	TGTGCCAGCAGGCCACCTGACAGGTACGAGCAGTACTTC
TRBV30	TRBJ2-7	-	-	CAWGLDSYEQYF	TGTGCCTGGGGATTGGACAGCTACGAGCAGTACTTC
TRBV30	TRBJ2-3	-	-	CAWSVYFGVGGLREKGTDTQYF	TGTGCCTGGAGTGTATATTTTGGCGTGGGGGGGCTTAGGGAAAAGGGCACAGATACGCAGTATTTT
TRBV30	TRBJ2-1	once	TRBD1	CAWSDRAAYNEQFF	TGTGCCTGGAGCGACAGGGCCGCATACAATGAGCAGTTCTTC
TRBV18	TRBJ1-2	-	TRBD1	CASSPVGTGEARNGYTF	TGTGCCAGCTCACCGGTTGGGACAGGGGAGGCCAGAAATGGCTACACCTTC
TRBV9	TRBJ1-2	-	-	CASSEPTDSTNYGYTF	TGTGCCAGCAGCGAGCCGACAGATTCCACTAACTATGGCTACACCTTC
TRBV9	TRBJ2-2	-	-	CASSASGHSTGELFF	TGTGCCAGCAGCGCCTCGGGACATTCTACCGGGGAGCTGTTTTTT
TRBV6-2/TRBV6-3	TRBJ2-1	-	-	CASSYPGPDKQQFF	TGTGCCAGCAGTTACCCCGGCCCCGACAAGCAGCAGTTCTTC
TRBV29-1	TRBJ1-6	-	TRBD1	CSASEGQVNSPLHF	TGCAGCGCATCGGAGGGACAGGTAAATTCACCCCTCCACTTT
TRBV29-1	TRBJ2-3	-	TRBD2	CSVEGPVGPLAGGSTDTQYF	TGCAGCGTTGAAGGCCCTGTAGGACCCCTAGCGGGGGGCAGCACAGATACGCAGTATTTT
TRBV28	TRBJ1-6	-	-	CASWAKSYNSPLHF	TGTGCCAGCTGGGCCAAATCCTATAATTCACCCCTCCACTTT
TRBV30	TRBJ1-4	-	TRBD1	CAWSVGQAGEKLFF	TGTGCCTGGAGTGTAGGACAGGCCGGTGAAAAACTGTTTTTT
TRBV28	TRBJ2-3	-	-	CASRAVGTDTQYF	TGTGCCAGCCGTGCAGTGGGCACAGATACGCAGTATTTT
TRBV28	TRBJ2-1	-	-	CASSLPTAGNEQFF	TGTGCCAGCAGTTTACCCACCGCGGGCAATGAGCAGTTCTTC
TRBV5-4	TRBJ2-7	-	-	CASSLAPSSYEQYF	TGTGCCAGCAGCTTAGCGCCCAGCTCCTACGAGCAGTACTTC
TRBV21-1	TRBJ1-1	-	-	CANPMRGRPTNTEAFF	TGTGCCAACCCGATGAGGGGGCGGCCAACGAACACTGAAGCTTTCTTT
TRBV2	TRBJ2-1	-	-	CASSGSSKSYNEQFF	TGTGCCAGCAGTGGCTCATCTAAGTCCTACAATGAGCAGTTCTTC
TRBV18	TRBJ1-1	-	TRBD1	CASSPAGGSTEAFF	TGTGCCAGCTCACCCGCAGGGGGGAGCACTGAAGCTTTCTTT